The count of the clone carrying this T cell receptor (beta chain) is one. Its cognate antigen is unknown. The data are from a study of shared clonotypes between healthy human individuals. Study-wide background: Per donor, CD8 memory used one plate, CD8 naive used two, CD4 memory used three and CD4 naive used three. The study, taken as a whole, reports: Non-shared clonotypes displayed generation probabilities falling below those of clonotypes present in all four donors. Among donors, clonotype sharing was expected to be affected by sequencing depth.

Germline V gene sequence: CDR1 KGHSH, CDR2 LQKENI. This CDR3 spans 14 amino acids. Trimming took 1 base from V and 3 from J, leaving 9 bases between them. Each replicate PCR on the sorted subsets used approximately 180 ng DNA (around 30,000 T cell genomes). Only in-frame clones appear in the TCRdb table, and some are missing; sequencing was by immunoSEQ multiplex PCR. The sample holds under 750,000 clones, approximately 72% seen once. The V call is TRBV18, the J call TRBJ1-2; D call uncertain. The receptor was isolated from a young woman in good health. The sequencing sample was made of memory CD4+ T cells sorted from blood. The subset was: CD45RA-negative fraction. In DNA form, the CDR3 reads TGTGCCAGCTCACCACGGGAAGGTCACTATGGCTACACCTTC. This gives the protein CASSPREGHYGYTF.